Shown below are 17 T cell receptor beta chains from a single sample sequenced in a study of cytomegalovirus exposure and HLA in healthy donors (TCRdb year 2017). Libraries came from the immunoSEQ multiplex PCR assay. The multiplex PCR relied on a mix of 60 forward primers for TCR Vbeta segments and 13 reverse primers for TCR Jbeta segments. The source is immuneACCESS, and TCRdb retained only in-frame sequences with V and J called. Part of the clones is not carried over; for the studies checked, unresolved V genes explain less than half of this, and the remainder is unexplained. Within this sample are about 180,000 clones, with 77% of them counted one time only. In total, the top ten clones hold approximately 1.4% of the sample. The sequencing sample was made of PBMCs. These receptors came from a man aged 18 to 35 in good health and CMV-seronegative.

The chain recombines TRBV5-6 with TRBJ2-1; no clear D gene. Germline V gives CDR1 SGHDT, CDR2 YYEEEE. The CDR3 totals 14 residues. With 0 bases removed from V and 2 bases from J, the gap between germline ends came to 6 bases. The CDR3 nucleotides are TGTGCCAGCAGCTTGGTTGTCACCTACAATGAGCAGTTCTTC. Translation: CASSLVVTYNEQFF.

V gene TRBV30 combines with J gene TRBJ1-2; 10 bases fit TRBD1. CDR1 GTSNPN and CDR2 SVGIG come from the germline V gene (reference sequence). CDR3 length: 13 amino acids. J was trimmed by 7 bases and V by 3 bases; bases with no gene match: 5. The CDR3 spells CAWSQTGGIGYTF. CDR3 in DNA: TGTGCCTGGAGCCAGACAGGGGGCATTGGCTACACCTTC.

The gene calls are TRBV18 and TRBJ2-1; a possible D gene is TRBD1 (6 bases). With 2 bases removed from V and 0 bases from J, the gap between germline ends came to 8 bases. The CDR3 covers 15 residues. Germline CDR1 and CDR2: KGHSH and LQKENI. CDR3 sequence: CASSPRGSSYNEQFF. CDR3 bases: TGTGCCAGCTCACCAAGGGGGAGCTCCTACAATGAGCAGTTCTTC.

A few counts support this clone. Sequence at one end of the junction differs from germline and may be a read error. This chain uses TRBV19 with TRBJ1-4, with D tentatively TRBD1 (5 bases). The CDR3 covers 13 residues. In germline, CDR1 is LNHDA, CDR2 SQIVND (reference sequence). CDR3 residues: CASSPRTNGKLFF. The CDR3 DNA follows: TGTGCCAGTAGCCCGAGGACAAATGGAAAACTGTTTTTT.

This chain joins TRBV6-5 and TRBJ2-5; 8 bases are shared with TRBD1. The CDR3 covers 15 residues. Germline V CDR1 and CDR2: MNHEY, SVGAGI. J was trimmed by 0 bases and V by 4 bases; bases with no gene match: 4. CDR3 bases: TGTGCCAGCAGTTTAAACAGGGGGTACCAAGAGACCCAGTACTTC. Translation gives CASSLNRGYQETQYF.

V is TRBV6-6 and J is TRBJ2-5; 8 bases are shared with TRBD2. The V segment lost 0 bases and the J segment 5 bases; nucleotides outside the gene matches: 5. The CDR3 spans 15 residues. Germline assignment: CDR1 MNHNY and CDR2 SVGAGI (reference sequence). The CDR3 here is CASSYSSGSKETQYF. The CDR3, as DNA: TGTGCCAGCAGTTACTCGAGCGGGAGTAAGGAGACCCAGTACTTC.

This clone was detected only a few times. V and J are TRBV5-6 and TRBJ2-7, with TRBD1 as a possible D gene (6 bases). The V end lost 4 bases, the J end lost 2 bases, and 10 bases lay between the germline ends. The germline V gene has CDR1 SGHDT and CDR2 YYEEEE. The CDR3 contains 13 residues. CDR3 nucleotides: TGTGCCAGCAGCCCCGGACAGACCTACGAGCAGTACTTC. Translated, it gives CASSPGQTYEQYF.

The chain has TRBV6-6 and TRBJ1-2, with D uncertain. The CDR3 length is 14 residues. From germline, CDR1 is MNHNY and CDR2 SVGAGI (reference sequence). The germline V and J ends were trimmed by 0 bases and 4 bases, with 9 bases remaining between them. CDR3 amino acids: CASSYSNPLYGYTF. DNA for the CDR3: TGTGCCAGCAGTTACTCGAACCCACTCTATGGCTACACCTTC.

The V call is TRBV7-2, the J call TRBJ1-2; D not certain. The CDR3 is made up of 13 amino acids. Germline CDR1 and CDR2: SGHTA and FQGNSA. V was trimmed by 2 bases and J by 7 bases, leaving 11 bases between them. The CDR3 region is CASSLRQVGGYTF. In DNA, the CDR3 is TGTGCCAGCAGCTTACGCCAGGTGGGTGGCTACACCTTC.

The chain uses TRBV7-6 and TRBJ2-6; D uncertain. The CDR3 spans 18 residues. Germline CDR1 SGHVS, CDR2 FNYEAQ. Trimming stripped 5 bases from V and 2 bases from J, with 19 bases between. Here the CDR3 reads CASSRRPELGTGANVLTF. The CDR3 DNA follows: TGTGCCAGCAGCCGCAGGCCCGAATTGGGTACTGGGGCCAACGTCCTGACTTTC.

The chain couples TRBV2 to TRBJ2-1, with 9 bases identical to TRBD1. Germline V gene data show CDR1 as SNHLY and CDR2 as FYNNEI. The CDR3 totals 12 residues. The junction had 1 base not matched to a gene; V was cut back by 10 bases and J by 3 bases. DNA of the CDR3: TGTGCCACGGACAGGGGCTACAATGAGCAGTTCTTC. It encodes CATDRGYNEQFF.

The J gene is TRBJ2-3, the V gene TRBV7-3, with a tentative D call TRBD2 (5 bases). The CDR3 has 14 amino acids. Trimming took off 5 bases at V and 4 bases at J, with 13 bases between the two ends. Germline V gene data show CDR1 as SGHTA and CDR2 as FQGTGA. CDR3 sequence: CASSQDWGADTQYF. The CDR3 DNA reads TGTGCCAGCAGCCAAGATTGGGGAGCAGATACGCAGTATTTT.

This clone was seen a few times. Distinct nucleotide sequences in the sample also encode this CDR3. V usage is TRBV15 and J usage is TRBJ1-1; TRBD1 is a possible D gene (5 bases). Trimming left V 0 bases short and J 5 bases short, with 19 bases between. Germline V gene lookup returns CDR1 LNHNV and CDR2 YYDKDF (reference sequence). The length of the CDR3 is 17 residues. This CDR3 is CATSREGTGGRRTEAFF. The CDR3 region has the DNA TGTGCCACCAGCAGAGAGGGGACGGGAGGTCGTCGAACTGAAGCTTTCTTT.

This rearrangement joins TRBV28 to TRBJ2-1, with 13 bases aligning to TRBD2. Germline V gene sequence: CDR1 MDHEN, CDR2 SYDVKM. This CDR3 has 17 amino acids. Trimming at V came to 3 bases and at J to 5 bases, leaving 7 bases not matched to a gene. The chain's CDR3 is CASSFRLAGGQNNEQFF. The CDR3 DNA reads TGTGCCAGCAGTTTCCGACTAGCGGGGGGCCAGAACAATGAGCAGTTCTTC.

Comments on this clone: Different DNA sequences within this sample yield the same CDR3. The chain couples TRBV29-1 to TRBJ2-7; 11 bases fit TRBD1. CDR1 and CDR2 from the germline V gene are SQVTM and ANQGSEA. V lost 6 bases and J lost 2; bases outside the gene matches: 9. CDR3 length: 15 amino acids. CDR3 DNA sequence: TGCAGCGTGGGGTGGACAGGGGGCATCACCTACGAGCAGTACTTC. Translated: CSVGWTGGITYEQYF.

The chain recombines TRBV11-2 with TRBJ2-7; D is unresolved. The CDR3 is 13 residues long. V was cut by 5 bases and J by 7 bases, with 15 bases left in between. Germline CDR1 reads SGHAT; CDR2 reads FQNNGV. This chain's CDR3 is CASSIGLGLEQYF. CDR3 in DNA: TGTGCCAGCAGCATTGGCCTCGGGTTAGAGCAGTACTTC.

This clone is a singleton in its sample. This chain connects TRBV6-5 to TRBJ1-4, with TRBD1 as a possible D gene (5 bases). This CDR3 is 13 amino acids long. Trimming took off 4 bases at V and 4 bases at J, with 7 bases between the two ends. Germline V gene sequence: CDR1 MNHEY, CDR2 SVGAGI. The CDR3 is CASSWGLNEKLFF. CDR3 DNA: TGTGCCAGCAGTTGGGGCCTTAATGAAAAACTGTTTTTT.